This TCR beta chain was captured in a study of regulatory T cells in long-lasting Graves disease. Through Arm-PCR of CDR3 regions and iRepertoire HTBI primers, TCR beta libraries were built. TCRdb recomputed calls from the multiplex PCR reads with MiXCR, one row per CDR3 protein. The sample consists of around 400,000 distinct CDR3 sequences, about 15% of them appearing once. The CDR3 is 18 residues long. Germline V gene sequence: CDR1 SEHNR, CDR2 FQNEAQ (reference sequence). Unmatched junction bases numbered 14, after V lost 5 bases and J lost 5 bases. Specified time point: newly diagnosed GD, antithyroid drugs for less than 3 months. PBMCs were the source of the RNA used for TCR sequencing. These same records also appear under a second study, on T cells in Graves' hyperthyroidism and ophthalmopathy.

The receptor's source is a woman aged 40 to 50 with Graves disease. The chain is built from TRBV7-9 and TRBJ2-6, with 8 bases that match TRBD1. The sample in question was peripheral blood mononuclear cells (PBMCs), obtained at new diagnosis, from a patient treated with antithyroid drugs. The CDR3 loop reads CASSGPGTGVLRANVLTF. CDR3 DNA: TGTGCCAGCAGCGGTCCAGGGACAGGCGTCTTGAGGGCCAACGTCCTGACTTTC.